The clone carrying this T cell receptor beta chain showed up just a few times. These data are taken from a study of naive and memory T cell subsets. An equimolar mix of two oligonucleotides served as the beta constant-region primer for TRBC1 and TRBC2. One entry per CDR3 protein, called by TCRdb with MiXCR from the UMI-ligation and nested PCR reads. The sample yields roughly 91,000 distinct CDR3 sequences, about an eighth seen once. V lost 0 bases and J 5 bases, leaving 10 bases between the germline ends. CDR1 and CDR2 from the germline V gene are KGHDR and SFDVKD. The length of the CDR3 is 15 residues.

Sequences were obtained from central memory CD4+ T cells from blood. The clonotype originates from a human donor in good health. V is TRBV24-1 and J is TRBJ1-5; TRBD1 is a possible D gene (5 bases). In nucleotides, the CDR3 is TGTGCCACCAGTGATTTGAGGGGCCGGGATCAGCCCCAGCATTTT. It codes for CATSDLRGRDQPQHF.